This T cell receptor (beta chain) came from a study of shared clonotypes between healthy human individuals. For the study at large: Each donor contributed plates that comprised three CD4 naive, three CD4 memory, two CD8 naive and one CD8 memory.

Study-wide results and caveats: Measured sharing among donors was expected to vary with sequencing depth.

The germline CDR1 and CDR2 sequences are MNHNY and SVGAGI (reference sequence). The CDR3 sequence is 13 residues long. Trimming shortened V by 0 bases and J by 3 bases, and 6 bases separated the two germline ends. Methods used by the authors: In the immunoSEQ data, sequences were junction-only and lacked quality scores, so filtering differed. Only in-frame clones appear in the TCRdb table, and some are missing; sequencing was by immunoSEQ multiplex PCR. The DNA gave D and trimming, while V, J and clone size come from that table. The data contain some 2,100,000 clones, nearly 97% of them singletons. To note about this clone: Its cognate antigen is unknown. Other DNA sequences from this sample encode an identical CDR3 as well.

Sequencing was carried out using naive CD4+ T cells sorted from blood. The subset: CD45RA+ positively selected. The V and J genes are TRBV6-6 and TRBJ2-7; D remains unclear. The sequence was collected from a man between 18 and 29 years old in good health. The CDR3 here is CASSYSGVYEQYF. The CDR3 DNA reads as TGTGCCAGCAGTTACTCGGGTGTCTACGAGCAGTACTTC.